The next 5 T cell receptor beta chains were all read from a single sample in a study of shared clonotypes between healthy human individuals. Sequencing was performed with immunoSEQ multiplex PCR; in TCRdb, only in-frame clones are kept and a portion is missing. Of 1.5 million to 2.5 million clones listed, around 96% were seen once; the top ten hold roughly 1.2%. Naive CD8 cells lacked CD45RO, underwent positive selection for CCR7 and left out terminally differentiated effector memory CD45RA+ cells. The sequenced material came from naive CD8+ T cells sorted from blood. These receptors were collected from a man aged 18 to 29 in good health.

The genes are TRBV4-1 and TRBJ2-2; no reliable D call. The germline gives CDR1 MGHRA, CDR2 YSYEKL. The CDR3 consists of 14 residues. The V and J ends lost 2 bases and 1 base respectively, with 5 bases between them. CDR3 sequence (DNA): TGCGCCAGCAGCCAACACATGAACACCGGGGAGCTGTTTTTT. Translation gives CASSQHMNTGELFF.

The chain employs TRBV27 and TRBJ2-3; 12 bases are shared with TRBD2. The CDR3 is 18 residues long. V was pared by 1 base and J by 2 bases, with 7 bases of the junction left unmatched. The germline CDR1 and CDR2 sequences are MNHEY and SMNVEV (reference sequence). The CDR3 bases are TGTGCCAGCAGTTTATTTCTAGCGGGAGGGCCACCCACAGATACGCAGTATTTT. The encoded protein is CASSLFLAGGPPTDTQYF.

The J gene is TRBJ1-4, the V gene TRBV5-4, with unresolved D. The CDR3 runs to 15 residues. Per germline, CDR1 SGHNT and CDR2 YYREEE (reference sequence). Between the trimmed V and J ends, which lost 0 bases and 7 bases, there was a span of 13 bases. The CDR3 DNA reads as TGTGCCAGCAGCTTGGAGGGCGGTCTGGGTGAAAAACTGTTTTTT. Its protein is CASSLEGGLGEKLFF.

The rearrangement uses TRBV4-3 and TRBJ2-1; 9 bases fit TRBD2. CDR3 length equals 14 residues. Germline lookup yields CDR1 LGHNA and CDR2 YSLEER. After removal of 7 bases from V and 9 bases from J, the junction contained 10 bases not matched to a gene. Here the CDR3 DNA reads TGCGCCAGCAATTTTGCGGGAGGGCCCGGTGAGCAGTTCTTC. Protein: CASNFAGGPGEQFF.

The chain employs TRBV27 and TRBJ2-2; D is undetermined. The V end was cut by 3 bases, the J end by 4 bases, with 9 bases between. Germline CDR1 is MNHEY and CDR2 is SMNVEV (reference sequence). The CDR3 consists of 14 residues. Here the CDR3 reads CASSLDLGTGELFF. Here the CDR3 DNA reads TGTGCCAGCAGTTTGGACCTAGGCACCGGGGAGCTGTTTTTT.